These T cell receptor beta chains were read from a single sample in a study of early T cells in non-severe SARS-CoV-2 infection. TCRdb reprocessed the 5' RACE reads via MiXCR and lists one record per CDR3 protein. The table lists 65,000 to 85,000 distinct CDR3 sequences, 9% to 10% of them singletons, with 15% to 17% in the top ten. Sequenced here: whole blood, sampled at baseline. The origin of the receptors is an adult who was a healthcare worker with PCR-confirmed SARS-CoV-2 infection or an uninfected control (not recorded which). CDR3s include the opening cysteine and the closing phenylalanine or tryptophan. The D gene is left open where the match is weak. Rows may omit the clone size; those that give it use once, few, many or a size class.

clone_size: many; d_call: TRBD1; j_call: TRBJ2-1; v_call: TRBV24-1; cdr3_nt: TGTGCCACCAGTGATTCCCCGGTGACAGGGGGCAATGAGCAGTTCTTC; cdr3_aa: CATSDSPVTGGNEQFF
clone_size: few; d_call: .; j_call: TRBJ2-1; v_call: TRBV12-5; cdr3_nt: TGTGCTAGTGGTTCACTTTCGGGACAACTCCAATTCTTC; cdr3_aa: CASGSLSGQLQFF
clone_size: many; d_call: TRBD1; j_call: TRBJ2-2; v_call: TRBV3-1; cdr3_nt: TGTGCCAGCAGCAAACAGGGGGTCGGGGAGCTGTTTTTT; cdr3_aa: CASSKQGVGELFF
clone_size: few; d_call: .; j_call: TRBJ2-2; v_call: TRBV29-1; cdr3_nt: TGCAGCGTTGAAGAGGGACACGCGAACACCGGGGAGCTGTTTTTT; cdr3_aa: CSVEEGHANTGELFF
clone_size: many; d_call: TRBD1; j_call: TRBJ1-5; v_call: TRBV28; cdr3_nt: TGTGCCAGCGAAGGGACAGGGGGCGTTAAGAATCAGCCCCAGCATTTT; cdr3_aa: CASEGTGGVKNQPQHF
clone_size: .; d_call: TRBD2; j_call: TRBJ2-7; v_call: TRBV7-2; cdr3_nt: TGTGCCAGCATTCCCTCTAGCGGGAGGGCGCATTACGAGCAGTACTTC; cdr3_aa: CASIPSSGRAHYEQYF
clone_size: .; d_call: .; j_call: TRBJ2-3; v_call: TRBV7-9; cdr3_nt: TGTGCCAGCAGCCCTGACACCAGCACAGATACGCAGTATTTT; cdr3_aa: CASSPDTSTDTQYF
clone_size: many; d_call: .; j_call: TRBJ1-1; v_call: TRBV12-3/TRBV12-4; cdr3_nt: TGTGCCAGCAGTTGGGGGGGAGGTGACACTGAAGCTTTCTTT; cdr3_aa: CASSWGGGDTEAFF
clone_size: many; d_call: TRBD2; j_call: TRBJ2-7; v_call: TRBV28; cdr3_nt: TGTGCCAGCAGTTCGGATACTAGCGGCTCCTACGAGCAGTACTTC; cdr3_aa: CASSSDTSGSYEQYF
clone_size: many; d_call: .; j_call: TRBJ1-2; v_call: TRBV6-6; cdr3_nt: TGTGCCAGCAGTTCGGACGGCTATGGCTACACCTTC; cdr3_aa: CASSSDGYGYTF
clone_size: many; d_call: TRBD2; j_call: TRBJ2-7; v_call: TRBV28; cdr3_nt: TGTGCCAGCAGTACCCCTGGCGGGAGGGCCTACGAGCAGTACTTC; cdr3_aa: CASSTPGGRAYEQYF
clone_size: many; d_call: .; j_call: TRBJ1-2; v_call: TRBV29-1; cdr3_nt: TGCAGCGCCGAACGGGGCTATGGCTACACCTTC; cdr3_aa: CSAERGYGYTF
clone_size: many; d_call: TRBD1; j_call: TRBJ2-1; v_call: TRBV29-1; cdr3_nt: TGCAGCGTCCAAACAGTGGACAGGGCGAATGAGCAGTTCTTC; cdr3_aa: CSVQTVDRANEQFF
clone_size: few; d_call: .; j_call: TRBJ2-1; v_call: TRBV6-5; cdr3_nt: TGTGCCAGCACCCGATTCGGCGGGAAGTACAATGAGCAGTTCTTC; cdr3_aa: CASTRFGGKYNEQFF
clone_size: .; d_call: .; j_call: TRBJ1-3; v_call: TRBV28; cdr3_nt: TGTGCCAGCAGTTTGTCGAACTCTGAAAACACCATATATTTT; cdr3_aa: CASSLSNSENTIYF
clone_size: .; d_call: .; j_call: TRBJ2-7; v_call: TRBV5-4; cdr3_nt: TGTGCCAGCAGCTTGCAGGGTGCCGAGCAGTACTTC; cdr3_aa: CASSLQGAEQYF
clone_size: .; d_call: TRBD1; j_call: TRBJ1-1; v_call: TRBV20-1; cdr3_nt: TGCAGTGCTAGAAAACGAAGGACAGGGCATACTGAAGCTTTCTTT; cdr3_aa: CSARKRRTGHTEAFF
clone_size: many; d_call: .; j_call: TRBJ2-2; v_call: TRBV7-9; cdr3_nt: TGTGCCAGCAGCCCTAGTTTTGTCACCGGGGAGCTGTTTTTT; cdr3_aa: CASSPSFVTGELFF
clone_size: few; d_call: .; j_call: TRBJ2-7; v_call: TRBV18; cdr3_nt: TGTGCCAGCTCCGAGGTTAACGAGCAGTACTTC; cdr3_aa: CASSEVNEQYF
clone_size: many; d_call: .; j_call: TRBJ1-1; v_call: TRBV27; cdr3_nt: TGTGCCAGCAGTTTTTCCCGGGACACTGAAGCTTTCTTT; cdr3_aa: CASSFSRDTEAFF
clone_size: .; d_call: .; j_call: TRBJ1-1; v_call: TRBV27; cdr3_nt: TGTGCCAGCAGTTCCCACCTCTGGGGGTTTAACACTGAAGCTTTCTTT; cdr3_aa: CASSSHLWGFNTEAFF
clone_size: many; d_call: .; j_call: TRBJ1-1; v_call: TRBV12-3/TRBV12-4; cdr3_nt: TGTGCCAGCAGTTTTTTCGGGCAAGAGAACACTGAAGCTTTCTTT; cdr3_aa: CASSFFGQENTEAFF
clone_size: many; d_call: .; j_call: TRBJ2-7; v_call: TRBV29-1; cdr3_nt: TGCAGCGTTGTGGGGGGACACGACTTACCGGGATACGAGCAGTACTTC; cdr3_aa: CSVVGGHDLPGYEQYF
clone_size: .; d_call: .; j_call: TRBJ1-2; v_call: TRBV6-6; cdr3_nt: TGTGCCAGCAGTTCCGAACATAAGAACTATGGCTACACCTTC; cdr3_aa: CASSSEHKNYGYTF
clone_size: many; d_call: TRBD2; j_call: TRBJ2-1; v_call: TRBV7-9; cdr3_nt: TGTGCCAGCAGCTTAGGCCAGGGACTAGTTCCGTTCTTC; cdr3_aa: CASSLGQGLVPFF
clone_size: many; d_call: TRBD1; j_call: TRBJ1-1; v_call: TRBV28; cdr3_nt: TGTGCCAGCAGGTTCCTCCTCTTGGGACAGGACACTGAAGCTTTCTTT; cdr3_aa: CASRFLLLGQDTEAFF
clone_size: many; d_call: .; j_call: TRBJ1-6; v_call: TRBV6-2/TRBV6-3; cdr3_nt: TGTGCCAGCAGTTTGAAGAGAGATTCACCCCTCCACTTT; cdr3_aa: CASSLKRDSPLHF
clone_size: many; d_call: TRBD2; j_call: TRBJ2-7; v_call: TRBV29-1; cdr3_nt: TGCAGCGCTGGACTAGCCTACGAGCAGTACTTC; cdr3_aa: CSAGLAYEQYF
clone_size: many; d_call: .; j_call: TRBJ1-5; v_call: TRBV27; cdr3_nt: TGTGCCAGCAGTCCATTTAAGGCCAATCAGCCCCAGCATTTT; cdr3_aa: CASSPFKANQPQHF
clone_size: .; d_call: .; j_call: TRBJ1-4; v_call: TRBV11-2; cdr3_nt: TGTGCCAGCAGGTTGACAGGCGGAGGCGAAAAACTGTTTTTT; cdr3_aa: CASRLTGGGEKLFF
clone_size: few; d_call: .; j_call: TRBJ2-1; v_call: TRBV7-6; cdr3_nt: TGTGCCAGCAGCTTAGCTAGCGGAAGGGTCAATGAGCAGTTCTTC; cdr3_aa: CASSLASGRVNEQFF
clone_size: few; d_call: .; j_call: TRBJ1-1; v_call: TRBV7-9; cdr3_nt: TGTGCCAGCAGCTCTCCTAGGACGGCGAACACTGAAGCTTTCTTT; cdr3_aa: CASSSPRTANTEAFF
clone_size: many; d_call: TRBD2; j_call: TRBJ2-1; v_call: TRBV12-3/TRBV12-4; cdr3_nt: TGTGCCAGCAGACCCCGGGAGGGGGGTTACAATGAGCAGTTCTTC; cdr3_aa: CASRPREGGYNEQFF
clone_size: many; d_call: TRBD1; j_call: TRBJ2-1; v_call: TRBV5-1; cdr3_nt: TGCGCCAGCAGCCGATTCCGGGACAGGCCAGGCTCCTACAATGAGCAGTTCTTC; cdr3_aa: CASSRFRDRPGSYNEQFF
clone_size: .; d_call: .; j_call: TRBJ1-2; v_call: TRBV9; cdr3_nt: TGTGCCAGCAGCGGGTTACAGGGCTCCTATGGCTACACCTTC; cdr3_aa: CASSGLQGSYGYTF
clone_size: .; d_call: TRBD1; j_call: TRBJ2-2; v_call: TRBV12-3/TRBV12-4; cdr3_nt: TGTGCCAGCAGTTCCCACAGGGGCGGTGCCGGGGAGCTGTTTTTT; cdr3_aa: CASSSHRGGAGELFF
clone_size: .; d_call: .; j_call: TRBJ1-5; v_call: TRBV19; cdr3_nt: TGTGCCAGTAGTGGTTCACAGCCCTATAGCAATCAGCCCCAGCATTTT; cdr3_aa: CASSGSQPYSNQPQHF
clone_size: .; d_call: .; j_call: TRBJ1-3; v_call: TRBV2; cdr3_nt: TGTGCCAGCAGTGCAAGACAAACGTGGGAAAACACCATATATTTT; cdr3_aa: CASSARQTWENTIYF
clone_size: many; d_call: TRBD1; j_call: TRBJ1-1; v_call: TRBV9; cdr3_nt: TGTGCCAGCAGCTCCGGGACAGGGGGGAGTATGAACACTGAAGCTTTCTTT; cdr3_aa: CASSSGTGGSMNTEAFF
clone_size: .; d_call: TRBD2; j_call: TRBJ2-1; v_call: TRBV13; cdr3_nt: TGTGCCAGCAGCGACAGCGGGGGGCCCAAGGATGAGCAGTTCTTC; cdr3_aa: CASSDSGGPKDEQFF
clone_size: many; d_call: .; j_call: TRBJ2-5; v_call: TRBV11-1; cdr3_nt: TGTGCCAGCAGCCCACCACTCCAAACGGCTTTACAAGAGACCCAGTACTTC; cdr3_aa: CASSPPLQTALQETQYF
clone_size: many; d_call: .; j_call: TRBJ1-5; v_call: TRBV3-1; cdr3_nt: TGTGCCAGCAGCCAAGGCGGTAGCAATCAGCCCCAGCATTTT; cdr3_aa: CASSQGGSNQPQHF
clone_size: few; d_call: TRBD2; j_call: TRBJ2-4; v_call: TRBV4-2; cdr3_nt: TGTGCCAGCAGCCAAGATCGTTCGCGGGAGATGGCCAAAAACATTCAGTACTTC; cdr3_aa: CASSQDRSREMAKNIQYF
clone_size: many; d_call: .; j_call: TRBJ1-2; v_call: TRBV7-9; cdr3_nt: TGTGCCAGCAGCCCCGAGGCGTTGAGGGCCCTCTATGGCTACACCTTC; cdr3_aa: CASSPEALRALYGYTF
clone_size: .; d_call: TRBD1; j_call: TRBJ1-1; v_call: TRBV2; cdr3_nt: TGTGCCAGCAGTGTAGGGGACAGGAACACTGAAGCTTTCTTT; cdr3_aa: CASSVGDRNTEAFF